Below, 25 T cell receptor beta chains from the same sample are listed, as sequenced in a study of T cells in Graves' hyperthyroidism and ophthalmopathy. RNA transcripts gave rise to amplified TCR beta CDR3 regions. HTBI primers were the set used in a first-round RT-PCR of the TCR CDR3. TCRdb fed the multiplex PCR reads into MiXCR, producing one record per CDR3 protein. This repertoire shows 350,000 or so distinct CDR3 sequences, about a sixth found once; its top ten account for 15% to 17%. The sample taken for sequencing was blood. Every receptor here comes from a woman between 35 and 50 years old with Graves' ophthalmopathy.

V is TRBV7-2 and J is TRBJ1-2; D is undetermined. The CDR3 extends over 15 amino acids. Germline V gene lookup returns CDR1 SGHTA and CDR2 FQGNSA. Trimming pared 2 bases from V and 6 bases from J, leaving 16 bases between. In nucleotides, the CDR3 is TGTGCCAGCAGCTTAAGCTTACGTTCGGGGAATGGCTACACCTTC. Protein product: CASSLSLRSGNGYTF.

This clonotype was observed at least ten times. The chain joins TRBV7-2 to TRBJ1-2, with a weak D call TRBD1 (5 bases). Germline-derived CDR1 and CDR2 are SGHTA and FQGNSA. The V end lost 0 bases, the J end lost 4 bases, and 21 bases lay between the germline ends. The CDR3 sequence is 18 residues long. The CDR3 region is CASSLAHDTSQRGYGYTF. The DNA of the CDR3 is TGTGCCAGCAGCTTAGCGCATGACACCTCCCAAAGGGGCTATGGCTACACCTTC.

This clonotype was found many times. The chain joins TRBV28 to TRBJ2-2; the D gene is possibly TRBD2 (5 bases). The CDR3 is made up of 15 amino acids. Germline CDR1 MDHEN, CDR2 SYDVKM. Trimming shortened V by 3 bases and J by 0 bases, and 8 bases separated the two germline ends. The CDR3 DNA follows: TGTGCCAGCAGTTTCGGGGATCCGAACACCGGGGAGCTGTTTTTT. Translated, it gives CASSFGDPNTGELFF.

CDR3 amino acids: CASSIQPSRVSNNQPQHF. DNA of the CDR3: TGTGCCAGTAGTATCCAACCCTCCCGTGTGAGTAACAATCAGCCCCAGCATTTT. This sequence joins TRBV19 and TRBJ1-5, with no clear D. Trimming removed 3 bases at V and 3 bases at J, with 21 bases between. The germline V gene encodes CDR1 LNHDA and CDR2 SQIVND (reference sequence). The CDR3 length is 18 residues.

This chain joins TRBV12-3 or TRBV12-4 and TRBJ2-2; possibly TRBD2 for D (7 bases). Trimming left V 8 bases short and J 7 bases short, with 17 bases between. This CDR3 is 14 amino acids long. The CDR3 region has the DNA TGTGCCAGCTCCGCCGGGGGGCTGATCGGGGAGCTGTTTTTT. Its translation is CASSAGGLIGELFF.

This clonotype has ten or more counts. An end of the junction does not agree with germline; a read error may underlie this. The chain couples TRBV27 to TRBJ2-2; D gene uncertain. The germline V gene encodes CDR1 MNHEY and CDR2 SMNVEV (reference sequence). CDR3 length equals 13 residues. This CDR3 is CAGSLWNTGELFF. As DNA, the CDR3 is TGTGCCGGCAGTTTATGGAACACCGGGGAGCTGTTTTTT.

There are many counts of this clonotype. This chain uses TRBV11-2 with TRBJ2-7, with D unclear. Germline CDR1 and CDR2: SGHAT and FQNNGV. V lost 2 bases and J 6 bases, leaving 17 bases between the germline ends. The CDR3 sequence is 15 residues long. The CDR3 DNA reads TGTGCCAGCAGCTTACATATACGTGTACAATCCGAGCAGTACTTC. As protein: CASSLHIRVQSEQYF.

This clonotype was seen repeatedly, ten times or more. The V call is TRBV12-3 or TRBV12-4, the J call TRBJ2-7, with TRBD1 matching 7 bases. The CDR3 covers 12 residues. V was pared by 5 bases and J by 11 bases, with 9 bases of the junction left unmatched. For the CDR3, the DNA is TGTGCCAGCAGTAACAGACAGGGAGCGAAGTACTTC. It yields the protein CASSNRQGAKYF.

This clonotype was found many times. This chain links TRBV29-1 with TRBJ2-5; D is possibly TRBD1 (6 bases). This CDR3 contains 12 residues. V lost 6 bases, J lost 5 bases, and 13 bases lay in between. Germline CDR1 is SQVTM and CDR2 is ANQGSEA. The CDR3 spells CSVGLRGETQYF. The CDR3 nucleotides read TGCAGCGTGGGGCTAAGGGGGGAGACCCAGTACTTC.

This clonotype has ten or more counts. The V gene is TRBV6-5, the J gene TRBJ2-5; no definite D call. Per germline, CDR1 MNHEY and CDR2 SVGAGI. The V end was cut by 7 bases, the J end by 1 base, with 10 bases between. This CDR3 has 13 amino acids. Here the CDR3 DNA reads TGTGCCAGCACCAGCTCGCCCCAAGAGACCCAGTACTTC. It translates to CASTSSPQETQYF.

The chain recombines TRBV28 with TRBJ2-7, with 7 bases identical to TRBD2. Germline-derived CDR1 and CDR2 are MDHEN and SYDVKM. The CDR3 is 17 amino acids. Germline trimming cut 4 bases from V and 9 bases from J; bases unmatched to any gene: 21. The CDR3 nucleotides are TGTGCCAGCAGTTCTTACCGGGAAGCGGGGCTTTCCTACAGGCAGTACTTC. This translates into CASSSYREAGLSYRQYF.

This clonotype occurred many times. V and J are TRBV12-3 or TRBV12-4 and TRBJ2-2, with unresolved D. The CDR3 extends over 15 amino acids. V gave up 3 bases and J gave up 6 bases, with 14 bases separating them. The CDR3 loop reads CASSFPGILSGELFF. The CDR3 DNA sequence: TGTGCCAGCAGTTTCCCCGGAATTTTGTCCGGGGAGCTGTTTTTT.

This clonotype appeared many times. The chain carries TRBV5-1 and TRBJ1-1; perhaps TRBD1 as D (5 bases). The CDR3 covers 14 residues. Germline V gives CDR1 SGHRS, CDR2 YFSETQ. V was shortened by 4 bases and J by 1 base, with 11 bases between the two germline ends. The CDR3 region has the DNA TGCGCCAGCAGCATTGGGACGGCGAACACTGAAGCTTTCTTT. Amino acid sequence: CASSIGTANTEAFF. The full variable domain, with the rest looked up from reference TRBV5-1 and TRBJ1-1, is KAGVTQTPRYLIKTRGQQVTLSCSPISGHRSVSWYQQTPGQGLQFLFEYFSETQRNKGNFPGRFSGRQFSNSRSEMNVSTLELGDSALYLCASSIGTANTEAFFGQGTRLTVV.

The chain recombines TRBV30 with TRBJ2-5; unclear D gene. The CDR3 extends over 13 amino acids. CDR1 and CDR2 from the germline V gene are GTSNPN and SVGIG (reference sequence). Trimming pared 8 bases from V and 5 bases from J, leaving 18 bases between. In DNA form, the CDR3 reads TGTGCCCGTGATAGCTCAGTACGGGAGACCCAGTACTTC. Its protein product is CARDSSVRETQYF.

The gene calls are TRBV27 and TRBJ1-1; 8 nucleotides line up with TRBD1. The CDR3 has 16 amino acids. The germline V gene encodes CDR1 MNHEY and CDR2 SMNVEV (reference sequence). The trim removed 6 bases at V and 1 base at J, leaving 10 bases unmatched. CDR3 in amino acids: CASSPPRTGKNTEAFF. The CDR3, as DNA: TGTGCCAGCAGCCCCCCCCGGACAGGGAAGAACACTGAAGCTTTCTTT.

There are many counts of this clonotype. The chain has TRBV13 and TRBJ2-5; D is possibly TRBD2 (6 bases). V dropped 2 bases and J dropped 7 bases, with 20 bases sitting between them. There are 16 residues in the CDR3. From germline, CDR1 is PRHDT and CDR2 FYEKMQ (reference sequence). The CDR3 spells CASSLPRDGGVGTQYF. CDR3 bases: TGTGCCAGCAGCTTACCCCGGGACGGAGGGGTTGGGACCCAGTACTTC.

The rearrangement links TRBV10-3 to TRBJ1-1, with 7 bases fitting TRBD1. The CDR3 contains 17 residues. The germline V gene has CDR1 ENHRY and CDR2 SYGVKD. Germline trimming cut 4 bases from V and 0 bases from J; bases unmatched to any gene: 11. The CDR3 spells CAISGLQGDTVNTEAFF. CDR3 in DNA: TGTGCCATCAGTGGTTTGCAGGGGGATACGGTGAACACTGAAGCTTTCTTT.

Ten or more counts support this clonotype. One base away lies a much larger clone, so this may be a sequencing read error. The chain has TRBV12-3 or TRBV12-4 and TRBJ1-1, with 7 bases aligning to TRBD1. CDR3 size: 15 residues. The CDR3 bases are TGTGCCTGCAGTCGGACGGGACAGAAGAACACTGAAGCTTTCTTT. Translated, it gives CACSRTGQKNTEAFF.

This clonotype was observed at least ten times. The chain joins TRBV6-2 or TRBV6-3 to TRBJ1-1, with D unresolved. Germline V gene sequence: CDR1 MNHEY, CDR2 SVGEGT. The V end was cut by 7 bases, the J end by 0 bases, with 9 bases between. This CDR3 contains 13 residues. CDR3: CASNRQMNTEAFF. The CDR3, as DNA: TGTGCCAGCAATCGGCAGATGAACACTGAAGCTTTCTTT.

This clonotype has a count of ten or more. The chain recombines TRBV12-3 or TRBV12-4 with TRBJ1-1; D perhaps matches TRBD1 (5 bases). The CDR3 extends over 13 amino acids. Trimming took off 4 bases at V and 6 bases at J, with 12 bases between the two ends. For the CDR3, the DNA is TGTGCCAGCAGTTCTAGGGGCGGGTCTGAAGCTTTCTTT. It yields the protein CASSSRGGSEAFF.

The sample holds many counts of this clonotype. This sequence joins TRBV7-2 and TRBJ2-7; D gene unclear. The germline gives CDR1 SGHTA, CDR2 FQGNSA. There are 13 residues in the CDR3. With 1 base removed from V and 5 bases from J, the gap between germline ends came to 9 bases. In nucleotides, the CDR3 is TGTGCCAGCAGCTTAGTTGCAGCAGACGAGCAGTACTTC. Encoded protein: CASSLVAADEQYF. Complete variable domain (other parts from reference TRBV7-2 and TRBJ2-7): GAGVSQSPSNKVTEKGKDVELRCDPISGHTALYWYRQSLGQGLEFLIYFQGNSAPDKSGLPSDRFSAERTGGSVSTLTIQRTQQEDSAVYLCASSLVAADEQYFGPGTRLTVT.

This clonotype was recorded at least ten times. The chain employs TRBV12-3 or TRBV12-4 and TRBJ1-6, with no clear D. Trimming stripped 2 bases from V and 5 bases from J, with 10 bases between. The CDR3 covers 15 residues. DNA for the CDR3: TGTGCCAGCAGTTTATGGCCAGCAGATAATTCACCCCTCCACTTT. Its translation is CASSLWPADNSPLHF.

In its sample, this clonotype was seen many times. This may be a read error, as it is one base from a much larger clone. V and J are TRBV12-3 or TRBV12-4 and TRBJ2-5, with 7 bases lining up with TRBD1. Germline trimming cut 6 bases from V and 2 bases from J; bases unmatched to any gene: 6. The CDR3 runs 14 residues. This CDR3 is CASRTGTAQETQYF. Written as DNA, the CDR3 is TGTGCCAGCAGGACCGGGACAGCGCAAGAGACCCAGTACTTC.

This sequence joins TRBV28 and TRBJ1-2, with D possibly matching TRBD1 (5 bases). The V gene's germline CDR1 is MDHEN and CDR2 SYDVKM. Trimming took off 5 bases at V and 4 bases at J, with 14 bases between the two ends. The CDR3 totals 14 residues. CDR3 loop: CASSPLGHSYGYTF. CDR3 DNA sequence: TGTGCCAGCAGTCCCCTTGGACACTCCTATGGCTACACCTTC.

This clonotype was counted at least ten times. The chain carries TRBV20-1 and TRBJ2-4; D remains unclear. V was cut by 4 bases and J by 0 bases, with 7 bases left in between. The CDR3 extends over 13 amino acids. The germline V gene encodes CDR1 DFQATT and CDR2 SNEGSKA (reference sequence). This chain's CDR3 is CSAKVLAKNIQYF. CDR3 DNA: TGCAGTGCTAAAGTGCTAGCCAAAAACATTCAGTACTTC.